The 32 T cell receptor beta chains given below trace back to one sample, sequenced in a study of human thymus T cells. During corrective heart surgery, resections were taken, and the thymus tissue came from them. Some clones are missing from TCRdb's copy, which holds only in-frame ones; the method was immunoSEQ multiplex PCR. This table has tens of thousands of clones, 85% to 95% appearing once. Sequenced sample: thymus tissue. The receptors here all came from a girl under two years old with a congenital heart defect but otherwise immunologically healthy.

The gene calls are TRBV5-8 and TRBJ2-3; D is ambiguous. The germline CDR1 and CDR2 sequences are SGHTS and YDEGEE. The CDR3 is 14 amino acids. V lost 4 bases, J lost 7 bases, and 16 bases lay in between. The CDR3 is CASSPIDAENTQYF. The CDR3 nucleotides are TGTGCCAGCAGCCCCATAGACGCGGAGAATACGCAGTATTTT.

This chain links TRBV5-6 with TRBJ1-1; D possibly corresponds to TRBD1 (5 bases). Germline V gives CDR1 SGHDT, CDR2 YYEEEE. V was trimmed by 4 bases and J by 4 bases, leaving 11 bases between them. The CDR3 length is 13 residues. The CDR3 protein is CASSPQGGTEAFF. CDR3 bases: TGTGCCAGCAGCCCCCAGGGAGGCACTGAAGCTTTCTTT.

This clone has a handful of counts. The gene calls are TRBV20-1 and TRBJ1-1; the D is unclear. With 3 bases removed from V and 11 bases from J, the gap between germline ends came to 4 bases. CDR3 length equals 8 residues. Germline V lookup: CDR1 DFQATT, CDR2 SNEGSKA (reference sequence). In DNA form, the CDR3 reads TGCAGTGCTAGGGGGGCTTTCTTT. Translated: CSARGAFF.

This clone was counted a single time. The chain has TRBV9 and TRBJ2-3; 8 positions agree with TRBD2. This CDR3 region has 17 residues. CDR1 is SGDLS and CDR2 is YYNGEE in the germline V gene. V shed 1 base and J 2 bases; nucleotides not matched to a gene: 9. This CDR3 reads CASSVRSAGGPTDTQYF. Written as DNA, the CDR3 is TGTGCCAGCAGCGTAAGGTCGGCGGGGGGCCCCACAGATACGCAGTATTTT.

The V call is TRBV6-1, the J call TRBJ1-5; D unresolved. The CDR3 has 20 amino acids. Trimming removed 0 bases at V and 0 bases at J, with 21 bases between. CDR1 and CDR2 from the germline V gene are MNHNS and SASEGT. The CDR3 DNA is TGTGCCAGCAGTGAAGCGGTTCAGAGACAAGCCGTTCTTAGCAATCAGCCCCAGCATTTT. Its translation: CASSEAVQRQAVLSNQPQHF.

The chain uses TRBV5-1 and TRBJ1-3, with unresolved D. V was cut by 4 bases and J by 2 bases, with 16 bases left in between. This CDR3 region has 16 residues. Germline V CDR1 and CDR2: SGHRS, YFSETQ. The CDR3 reads CASSQDAGRAGNTIYF. CDR3 in DNA: TGCGCCAGCAGCCAGGATGCGGGGAGGGCTGGAAACACCATATATTTT.

The rearrangement joins TRBV30 to TRBJ1-6, with 9 nucleotides matching TRBD1. Looked up from germline, CDR1 is GTSNPN and CDR2 is SVGIG (reference sequence). V lost 5 bases and J lost 4; bases outside the gene matches: 0. The CDR3 is made up of 13 amino acids. The CDR3 nucleotides are TGTGCCTGGGGGACAGGGTATAATTCACCCCTCCACTTT. Amino acids: CAWGTGYNSPLHF.

The chain links TRBV12-5 to TRBJ2-7; 8 positions match TRBD2. Germline V gives CDR1 LGHNT, CDR2 FRNRAP. There are 16 residues in the CDR3. V lost 0 bases and J lost 2; bases outside the gene matches: 6. The chain's CDR3 is CASGLVRSGRPYEQYF. DNA of the CDR3: TGTGCTAGTGGTTTGGTACGCAGCGGGAGACCCTACGAGCAGTACTTC.

The J gene is TRBJ2-1, the V gene TRBV27; 12 bases fit TRBD2. Germline assignment: CDR1 MNHEY and CDR2 SMNVEV (reference sequence). There are 16 residues in the CDR3. J gave up 8 bases and V 5 bases, and 10 bases lay outside the gene matches. The CDR3 sequence: CASSPHSTSGSYEQFF. CDR3 bases: TGTGCCAGCAGTCCCCACTCGACTAGCGGGAGCTATGAGCAGTTCTTC.

The J gene is TRBJ2-6, the V gene TRBV28, with D perhaps matching TRBD1 or TRBD2 (6 bases each). Germline V gene sequence: CDR1 MDHEN, CDR2 SYDVKM. V was trimmed by 5 bases and J by 0 bases, leaving 23 bases between them. The CDR3 extends over 20 amino acids. The CDR3 DNA sequence: TGTGCCAGCAGTCTCCGACTAGGGGGAATCCACAGCTCTGGGGCCAACGTCCTGACTTTC. Translated: CASSLRLGGIHSSGANVLTF.

The J gene is TRBJ2-3, the V gene TRBV5-4; 14 bases are a match to TRBD2. The CDR3 consists of 16 residues. V lost 4 bases to trimming and J lost 3 bases; unmatched junction nucleotides: 4. The V gene's germline CDR1 is SGHNT and CDR2 YYREEE (reference sequence). The CDR3 nucleotides read TGTGCCAGCAGCCTGGGACTAGCGGGAGTAACAGATACGCAGTATTTT. Translation: CASSLGLAGVTDTQYF.

The chain couples TRBV7-6 to TRBJ2-2; 14 bases line up with TRBD2. The CDR3 sequence is 15 residues long. Per the germline V gene, CDR1 is SGHVS and CDR2 is FNYEAQ. V shed 3 bases and J 6 bases; nucleotides not matched to a gene: 0. The CDR3 loop is CASSLGLAGAGELFF. CDR3 DNA: TGTGCCAGCAGCTTGGGACTAGCGGGAGCCGGGGAGCTGTTTTTT.

J is TRBJ2-7 and V is TRBV5-1; D is perhaps TRBD1 (6 bases). CDR1 and CDR2 (germline): SGHRS, YFSETQ. The CDR3 runs to 14 residues. The V and J ends lost 4 bases and 4 bases respectively, with 15 bases between them. CDR3 amino acids: CASSPPWTVYEQYF. CDR3 coding DNA: TGCGCCAGCAGCCCACCGTGGACAGTTTACGAGCAGTACTTC.

This rearrangement joins TRBV10-3 to TRBJ1-2, with TRBD1 as a possible D gene (5 bases). From germline, CDR1 is ENHRY and CDR2 SYGVKD. This CDR3 spans 13 amino acids. The V end lost 3 bases, the J end lost 4 bases, and 9 bases lay between the germline ends. The CDR3 loop reads CAISDRQIYGYTF. The CDR3 bases are TGTGCCATCAGTGATCGACAGATCTATGGCTACACCTTC.

The chain carries TRBV5-8 and TRBJ1-5; D gene uncertain. This CDR3 is 18 amino acids long. V lost 4 bases and J lost 5, with 25 bases in between. The germline gives CDR1 SGHTS, CDR2 YDEGEE. CDR3 in amino acids: CASSLSGYLLRSHQPQHF. CDR3 in DNA: TGTGCCAGCAGCCTGTCTGGGTACCTCCTAAGATCACATCAGCCCCAGCATTTT.

The chain couples TRBV28 to TRBJ2-2; 8 nucleotides agree with TRBD2. This CDR3 has 19 residues. Germline V gene sequence: CDR1 MDHEN, CDR2 SYDVKM. The V segment lost 6 bases and the J segment 6 bases; nucleotides outside the gene matches: 21. The CDR3 DNA sequence: TGTGCCAGCAGGCTCCCCTTTACCCTCAGCGGGAGTCTGGCCGGGGAGCTGTTTTTT. Amino acids: CASRLPFTLSGSLAGELFF.

The chain combines TRBV30 with TRBJ2-1; 7 nucleotides align to TRBD2. CDR1 GTSNPN and CDR2 SVGIG come from the germline V gene (reference sequence). The CDR3 is 16 amino acids. The junction had 19 bases not matched to a gene; V was cut back by 4 bases and J by 10 bases. As DNA, the CDR3 is TGTGCCTGGACCCCCAGGCCCGCGGGGAGGGAGCACGAGCAGTTCTTC. Its translation: CAWTPRPAGREHEQFF.

The chain links TRBV4-3 to TRBJ2-1, with 9 bases lining up with TRBD1. This CDR3 is built from 16 residues. Germline lookup yields CDR1 LGHNA and CDR2 YSLEER. Trimming at V came to 1 base and at J to 3 bases, leaving 4 bases not matched to a gene. CDR3 sequence: CASSQGDREGYNEQFF. The CDR3 nucleotides read TGCGCCAGCAGCCAAGGGGACAGGGAGGGCTACAATGAGCAGTTCTTC.

V usage is TRBV28 and J usage is TRBJ2-5, with 9 positions matching TRBD2. Germline V lookup: CDR1 MDHEN, CDR2 SYDVKM. The CDR3 is 16 amino acids. J lost 5 bases, V lost 3 bases, and 10 bases had no gene match. The CDR3 loop is CASSFSPRSGRETQYF. The CDR3 nucleotides are TGTGCCAGCAGTTTCTCCCCTCGCAGCGGGAGGGAGACCCAGTACTTC.

This chain uses TRBV23-1 with TRBJ2-6; possibly TRBD1 or TRBD2 for D (6 bases each). TRBV23-1 is an open reading frame, and its role is uncertain. The CDR3 totals 20 residues. V dropped 6 bases and J dropped 0 bases, with 24 bases sitting between them. For the CDR3, the DNA is TGCGCCAGCAGCTGGGGGGCGGCGGGACCTTTACTCTCTGGGGCCAACGTCCTGACTTTC. It translates to CASSWGAAGPLLSGANVLTF.

V is TRBV4-2 and J is TRBJ1-6; D is uncertain. CDR1 LGHNA and CDR2 YNFKEQ come from the germline V gene. The V end lost 1 base, the J end lost 0 bases, and 10 bases lay between the germline ends. The length of the CDR3 is 17 residues. CDR3 DNA: TGTGCCAGCAGCCAAGGGAGTCGGAGCTCCTATAATTCACCCCTCCACTTT. This codes for CASSQGSRSSYNSPLHF.

V and J are TRBV12-5 and TRBJ1-1, with TRBD1 identical over 7 bases. The CDR3 runs 19 residues. The V gene end was trimmed by 6 bases and the J gene end by 1 base; junction bases not matched to a gene: 20. Germline assignment: CDR1 LGHNT and CDR2 FRNRAP. CDR3 coding DNA: TGTGCTAGTGGCAAACCGGACAGGCAAGGCAACGAACGGAACACTGAAGCTTTCTTT. It codes for CASGKPDRQGNERNTEAFF.

This clone was detected only a few times. The chain couples TRBV15 to TRBJ2-7, with TRBD2 matching 14 bases. CDR3 length equals 17 residues. Germline CDR1 LNHNV, CDR2 YYDKDF (reference sequence). The junction had 9 bases not matched to a gene; V was cut back by 2 bases and J by 6 bases. The CDR3 loop is CATSRSTSGRAAGEQYF. The CDR3 DNA follows: TGTGCCACCAGCAGATCGACTAGCGGGAGGGCCGCAGGCGAGCAGTACTTC.

V is TRBV6-5 and J is TRBJ1-3, with D maybe TRBD1 (6 bases). This CDR3 region has 15 residues. Germline V gene lookup returns CDR1 MNHEY and CDR2 SVGAGI. V shed 6 bases and J shed 3 bases, with 15 bases lying between them. Here the CDR3 DNA reads TGTGCCAGCAGGACACAGGGAAAGGGTGGAAACACCATATATTTT. It translates to CASRTQGKGGNTIYF.

This chain uses TRBV5-1 with TRBJ2-5; possible D gene TRBD1, 6 bases. The CDR3 totals 15 residues. The germline V and J ends were trimmed by 4 bases and 1 base, with 14 bases remaining between them. Germline CDR1 and CDR2: SGHRS and YFSETQ. The CDR3: CASSLIGTIQETQYF. CDR3 nucleotide sequence: TGCGCCAGCAGCCTGATAGGGACAATCCAAGAGACCCAGTACTTC.

This clone was counted only a few times. Within the sample, other DNA sequences also encode this same CDR3. The chain carries TRBV10-2 and TRBJ1-1, with D possibly being TRBD1 (6 bases). The ends were cut back, 3 bases at V and 3 bases at J, with 8 bases in the middle. The CDR3 loop spans 13 amino acids. CDR1 is WSHSY and CDR2 is SAAADI in the germline V gene. The CDR3 sequence: CASSERGYTEAFF. The CDR3 nucleotides read TGCGCCAGCAGTGAAAGGGGGTACACTGAAGCTTTCTTT.

The rearrangement uses TRBV30 and TRBJ1-4; 8 nucleotides line up with TRBD1. CDR1 is GTSNPN and CDR2 is SVGIG in the germline V gene (reference sequence). V was pared by 0 bases and J by 5 bases, with 8 bases of the junction left unmatched. The CDR3 loop spans 16 amino acids. The CDR3 sequence: CAWSVWTGPRNEKLFF. CDR3 coding DNA: TGTGCCTGGAGTGTCTGGACAGGGCCCAGAAATGAAAAACTGTTTTTT.

The J gene is TRBJ2-7, the V gene TRBV5-8; the match to TRBD2 covers 12 bases. V shed 3 bases and J 5 bases; nucleotides not matched to a gene: 3. Germline CDR1 reads SGHTS; CDR2 reads YDEGEE. This CDR3 comprises 14 residues. The CDR3 DNA follows: TGTGCCAGCAGCTCTGGACTAGCGGGAAACGAGCAGTACTTC. This encodes CASSSGLAGNEQYF.

The chain uses TRBV6-5 and TRBJ2-3, with D possibly TRBD2 on 5 matching bases. V lost 4 bases and J lost 3, with 8 bases in between. Germline lookup yields CDR1 MNHEY and CDR2 SVGAGI. This CDR3 has 13 residues. The CDR3 loop is CASSCGETDTQYF. As DNA, the CDR3 is TGTGCCAGCAGTTGTGGGGAGACAGATACGCAGTATTTT.

V is TRBV5-1 and J is TRBJ2-7; perhaps D is TRBD1 or TRBD2 (5 bases each). The germline V gene has CDR1 SGHRS and CDR2 YFSETQ. The CDR3 spans 17 residues. The V and J ends lost 4 bases and 2 bases respectively, with 22 bases between them. The CDR3 region has the DNA TGCGCCAGCAGCCCATGGTGGGGGAGCGGTACCCCCTACGAGCAGTACTTC. It is translated as CASSPWWGSGTPYEQYF.

CDR3 bases: TGTGCCAGTAGTATGGCAGGGGACACTGAAGCTTTCTTT. Its translation: CASSMAGDTEAFF. This chain joins TRBV19 and TRBJ1-1; maybe TRBD1 (6 bases). The CDR3 runs 13 residues. Trimming stripped 3 bases from V and 3 bases from J, with 8 bases between. Looked up from germline, CDR1 is LNHDA and CDR2 is SQIVND (reference sequence). The full variable domain, completed using reference TRBV19 and TRBJ1-1, is DGGITQSPKYLFRKEGQNVTLSCEQNLNHDAMYWYRQDPGQGLRLIYYSQIVNDFQKGDIAEGYSVSREKKESFPLTVTSAQKNPTAFYLCASSMAGDTEAFFGQGTRLTVV.

The J gene is TRBJ1-1, the V gene TRBV12-5; 11 bases fit TRBD1. Germline assignment: CDR1 LGHNT and CDR2 FRNRAP. V lost 3 bases, J lost 0 bases, and 6 bases stayed unmatched. CDR3 length: 17 residues. The CDR3 protein is CASGFGQGAALNTEAFF. The CDR3 DNA is TGTGCTAGTGGTTTTGGACAGGGGGCAGCCCTGAACACTGAAGCTTTCTTT.